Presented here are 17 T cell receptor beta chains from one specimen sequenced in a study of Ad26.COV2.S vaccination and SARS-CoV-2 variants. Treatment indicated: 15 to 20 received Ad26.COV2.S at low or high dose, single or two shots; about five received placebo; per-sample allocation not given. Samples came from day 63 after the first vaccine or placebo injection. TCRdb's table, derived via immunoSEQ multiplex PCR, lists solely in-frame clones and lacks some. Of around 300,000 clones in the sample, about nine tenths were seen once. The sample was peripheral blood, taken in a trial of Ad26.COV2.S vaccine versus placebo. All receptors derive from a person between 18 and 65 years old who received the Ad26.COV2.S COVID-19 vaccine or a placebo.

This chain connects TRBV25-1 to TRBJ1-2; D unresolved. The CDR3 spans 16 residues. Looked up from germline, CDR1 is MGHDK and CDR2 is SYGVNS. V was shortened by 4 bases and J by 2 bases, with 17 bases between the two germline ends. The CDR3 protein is CASSGTHPGYNYGYTF. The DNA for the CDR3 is TGTGCCAGCAGTGGTACGCATCCGGGGTACAACTATGGCTACACCTTC.

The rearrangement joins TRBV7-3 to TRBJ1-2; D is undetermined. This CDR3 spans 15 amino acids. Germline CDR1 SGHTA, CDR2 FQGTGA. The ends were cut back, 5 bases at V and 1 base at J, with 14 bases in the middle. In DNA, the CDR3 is TGTGCCAGCAGCCCGCAAAGGGCCATTAACTATGGCTACACCTTC. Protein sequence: CASSPQRAINYGYTF.

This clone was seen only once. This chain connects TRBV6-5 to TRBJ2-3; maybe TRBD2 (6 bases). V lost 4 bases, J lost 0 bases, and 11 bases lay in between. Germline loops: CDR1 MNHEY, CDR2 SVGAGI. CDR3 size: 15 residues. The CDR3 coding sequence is TGTGCCAGCAGTTTTAGCGGAGATAGCACAGATACGCAGTATTTT. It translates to CASSFSGDSTDTQYF.

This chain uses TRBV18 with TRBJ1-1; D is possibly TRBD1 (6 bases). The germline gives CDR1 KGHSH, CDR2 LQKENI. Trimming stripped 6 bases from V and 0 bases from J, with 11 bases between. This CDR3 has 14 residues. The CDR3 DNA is TGTGCCAGCTCTCGACAGGAGATGAACACTGAAGCTTTCTTT. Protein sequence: CASSRQEMNTEAFF.

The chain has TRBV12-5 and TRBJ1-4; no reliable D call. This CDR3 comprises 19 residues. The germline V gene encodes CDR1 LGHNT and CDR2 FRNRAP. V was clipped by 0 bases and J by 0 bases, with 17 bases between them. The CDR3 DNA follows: TGTGCTAGTGGTTTGGTAAAGCCGGGCAGGCGTCCAACTAATGAAAAACTGTTTTTT. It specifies CASGLVKPGRRPTNEKLFF.

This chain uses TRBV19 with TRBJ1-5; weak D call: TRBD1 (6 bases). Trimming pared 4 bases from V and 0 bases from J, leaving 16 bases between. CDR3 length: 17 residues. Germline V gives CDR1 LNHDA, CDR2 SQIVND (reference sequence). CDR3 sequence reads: CASSTRQEGFSNQPQHF. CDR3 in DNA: TGTGCCAGTAGTACCCGACAGGAGGGATTTAGCAATCAGCCCCAGCATTTT.

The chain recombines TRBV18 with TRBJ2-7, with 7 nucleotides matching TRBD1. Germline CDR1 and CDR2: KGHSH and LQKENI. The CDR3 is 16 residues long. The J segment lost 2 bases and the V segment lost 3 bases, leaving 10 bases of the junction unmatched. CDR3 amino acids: CASSPDLVGQAYEQYF. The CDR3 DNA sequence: TGTGCCAGCTCACCGGATCTAGTCGGACAGGCCTACGAGCAGTACTTC.

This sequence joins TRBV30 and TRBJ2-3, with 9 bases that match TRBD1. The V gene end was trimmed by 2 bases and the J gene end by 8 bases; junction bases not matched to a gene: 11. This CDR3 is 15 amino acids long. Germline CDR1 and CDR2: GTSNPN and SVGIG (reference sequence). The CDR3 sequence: CAWSPGTGRGSTQYF. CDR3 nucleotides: TGTGCCTGGAGTCCCGGGACAGGGCGGGGTAGTACGCAGTATTTT.

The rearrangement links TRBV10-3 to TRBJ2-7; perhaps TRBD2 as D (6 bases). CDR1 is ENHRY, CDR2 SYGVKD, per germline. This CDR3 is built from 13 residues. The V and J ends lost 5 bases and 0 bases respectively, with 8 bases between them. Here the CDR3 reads CAISYGGSYEQYF. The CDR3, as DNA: TGTGCCATCAGTTACGGGGGCTCCTACGAGCAGTACTTC.

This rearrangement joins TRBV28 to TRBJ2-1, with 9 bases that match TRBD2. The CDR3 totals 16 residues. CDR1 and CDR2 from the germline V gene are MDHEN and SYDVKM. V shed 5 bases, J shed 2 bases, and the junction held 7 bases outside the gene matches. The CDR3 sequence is CASSTPAGGAYNEQFF. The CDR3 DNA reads TGTGCCAGCAGTACGCCTGCGGGAGGGGCCTACAATGAGCAGTTCTTC. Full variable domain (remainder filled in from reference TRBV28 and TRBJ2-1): DVKVTQSSRYLVKRTGEKVFLECVQDMDHENMFWYRQDPGLGLRLIYFSYDVKMKEKGDIPEGYSVSREKKERFSLILESASTNQTSMYLCASSTPAGGAYNEQFFGPGTRLTVL.

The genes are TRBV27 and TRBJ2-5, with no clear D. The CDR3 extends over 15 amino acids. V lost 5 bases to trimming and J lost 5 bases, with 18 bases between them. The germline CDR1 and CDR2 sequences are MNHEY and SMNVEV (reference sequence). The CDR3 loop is CASSMLRGFQETQYF. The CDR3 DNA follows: TGTGCCAGCAGTATGCTTCGTGGGTTCCAGGAGACCCAGTACTTC.

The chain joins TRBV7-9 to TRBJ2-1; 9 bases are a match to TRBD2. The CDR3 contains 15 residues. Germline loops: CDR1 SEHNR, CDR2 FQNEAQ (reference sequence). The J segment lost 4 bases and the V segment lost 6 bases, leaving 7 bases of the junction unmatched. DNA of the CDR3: TGTGCCAGCAGTTACGTAGCGGGGGTATACAATGAGCAGTTCTTC. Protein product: CASSYVAGVYNEQFF.

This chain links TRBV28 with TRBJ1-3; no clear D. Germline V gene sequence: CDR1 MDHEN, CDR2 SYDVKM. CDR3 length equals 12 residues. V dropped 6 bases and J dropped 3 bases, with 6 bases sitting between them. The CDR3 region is CASRTGGNTIYF. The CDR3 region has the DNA TGTGCCAGCAGAACTGGTGGAAACACCATATATTTT.

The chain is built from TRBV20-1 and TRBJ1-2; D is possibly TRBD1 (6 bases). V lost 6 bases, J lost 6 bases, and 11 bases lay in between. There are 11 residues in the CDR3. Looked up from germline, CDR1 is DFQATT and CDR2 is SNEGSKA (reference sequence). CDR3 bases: TGCAGTGCATGGGGGCAGGATGGCTACACCTTC. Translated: CSAWGQDGYTF.

This CDR3 reads CASSQAIQVSNQPQHF. The CDR3 bases are TGTGCCAGCAGCCAGGCGATACAGGTGAGCAATCAGCCCCAGCATTTT. The V call is TRBV4-2, the J call TRBJ1-5; TRBD1 might be the D (5 bases). Germline V CDR1 and CDR2: LGHNA, YNFKEQ. Trimming took off 3 bases at V and 1 base at J, with 13 bases between the two ends. This CDR3 is 16 amino acids long.

CDR3 sequence reads: CASSAGTGTQNIQYF. The CDR3 DNA is TGTGCCAGCAGCGCCGGGACCGGGACTCAAAACATTCAGTACTTC. The rearrangement uses TRBV9 and TRBJ2-4, with D maybe TRBD2 (6 bases). The V end was cut by 3 bases, the J end by 5 bases, with 15 bases between. This CDR3 has 15 residues. Germline loops: CDR1 SGDLS, CDR2 YYNGEE.

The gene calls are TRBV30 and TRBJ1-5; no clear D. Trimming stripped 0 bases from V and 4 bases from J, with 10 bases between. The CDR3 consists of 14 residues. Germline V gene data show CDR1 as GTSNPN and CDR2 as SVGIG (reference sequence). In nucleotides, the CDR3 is TGTGCCTGGAGTGTAGGCGGGAGAAATCAGCCCCAGCATTTT. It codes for CAWSVGGRNQPQHF.